The subject of this entry is one T cell receptor beta chain. Its antigen is as yet unknown. The same CDR3 also results from other DNA sequences found in this sample. After removal of 1 base from V and 4 bases from J, the junction contained 0 bases not matched to a gene. The CDR3 sequence is 13 residues long. The germline V gene has CDR1 MNHNS and CDR2 SASEGT. At a deep level, the assay was run. Every immunoSEQ plate was one replicate of a subset's evenly spread DNA. Sequencing used immunoSEQ multiplex PCR; TCRdb keeps in-frame clones, though not all of them. The table lists 2 million to 2.5 million clones, 80% to 95% of them singletons. This record comes from a study of shared clonotypes between healthy human individuals. Study-level findings and limits: It was the non-shared clonotypes that had lower generation probabilities than clonotypes shared by all four donors.

The chain joins TRBV6-1 to TRBJ1-1; 7 nucleotides agree with TRBD1. Sequenced input: naive CD4+ T cells from PBMCs. Indicated subset: CD45RA+ positively selected. This sequence was found in a man between 18 and 29 years old in good health. Some clones in this sample may be carry-over from other donors' samples. The CDR3 DNA follows: TGTGCCAGCAGTGAAGGGACAGGCACTGAAGCTTTCTTT. Translation: CASSEGTGTEAFF.